This TCR beta chain was captured by sequencing in a study of OX40 agonist ivuxolimab in advanced cancers. Study as a whole: Hepatocellular carcinoma, melanoma, renal cell or head and neck cancer occurred in dose-escalation patients.

The assay was immunoSEQ multiplex PCR, and TCRdb's table has in-frame clones only and misses some. This table has approximately 64,000 clones, about 87% appearing once. With autoimmune disease history or systemic immunosuppression, patients were excluded. Trimming removed 2 bases at V and 5 bases at J, with 9 bases between. The length of the CDR3 is 13 residues. CDR1 SGHRS and CDR2 YFSETQ come from the germline V gene. Material: CD4+ or CD8+ T cells sorted from blood, obtained in a trial of the OX40 agonist ivuxolimab. The sequence was obtained from an adult with an advanced solid tumor such as melanoma, head and neck, liver or kidney cancer. The chain is built from TRBV5-1 and TRBJ2-3; D not resolved. The CDR3: CASSFNDIDTQYF. In DNA form, the CDR3 reads TGCGCCAGCAGCTTTAACGACATAGATACGCAGTATTTT.